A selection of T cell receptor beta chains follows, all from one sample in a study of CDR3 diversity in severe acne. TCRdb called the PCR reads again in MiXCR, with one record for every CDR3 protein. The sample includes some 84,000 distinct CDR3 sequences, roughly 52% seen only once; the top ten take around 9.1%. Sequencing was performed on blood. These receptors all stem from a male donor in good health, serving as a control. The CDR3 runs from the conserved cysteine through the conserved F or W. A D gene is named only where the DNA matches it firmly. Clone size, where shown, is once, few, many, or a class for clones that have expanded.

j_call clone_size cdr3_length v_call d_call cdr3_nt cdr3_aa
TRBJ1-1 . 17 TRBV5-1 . TGCGCCAGCAGCTTGGTTGGTTGGGGACCGCAGAACACTGAAGCTTTCTTT CASSLVGWGPQNTEAFF
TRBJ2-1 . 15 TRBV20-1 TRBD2 TGCAGTGCTACAGGACTAGCGGGGGGATACAATGAGCAGTTCTTC CSATGLAGGYNEQFF
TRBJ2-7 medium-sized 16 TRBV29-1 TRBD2 TGCAGCGTTGAAGACCCACTAGCGGGAGATCGCTACGAGCAGTACTTC CSVEDPLAGDRYEQYF
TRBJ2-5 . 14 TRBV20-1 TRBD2 TGCAGTGCCAGCAGTGACCACCGGGGGGGGACCCAGTACTTC CSASSDHRGGTQYF
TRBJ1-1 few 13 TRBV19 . TGTGCCAGTAGTATCCGAGAGTCCACTGAAGCTTTCTTT CASSIRESTEAFF
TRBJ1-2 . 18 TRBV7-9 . TGTGCCAGCAGCGCCGACCTGGGACGGGAACACCACGAGTATGGCTACACCTTC CASSADLGREHHEYGYTF
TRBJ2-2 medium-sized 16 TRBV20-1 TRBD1 TGCAGTGCTAGAGATTTGAGACAGGGGAACACCGGGGAGCTGTTTTTT CSARDLRQGNTGELFF
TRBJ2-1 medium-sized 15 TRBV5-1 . TGCGCCAGCAGCTACTCCGGGACGGTCTACAATGAGCAGTTCTTC CASSYSGTVYNEQFF
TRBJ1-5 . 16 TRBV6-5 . TGTGCCAGCAGGCCTCAGGGCGGTCCACGCAATCAGCCCCAGCATTTT CASRPQGGPRNQPQHF
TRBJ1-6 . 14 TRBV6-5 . TGTGCCAGCAGTCCCGGGCAGACGCATTCACCCCTCCACTTT CASSPGQTHSPLHF
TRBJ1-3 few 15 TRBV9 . TGTGCCAGCAGCGCTACAGGGCTGTTTGGAAACACCATATATTTT CASSATGLFGNTIYF
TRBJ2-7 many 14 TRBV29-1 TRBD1 TGCAGCGTTGCGGACAGGGTACCTTCCTACGAGCAGTACTTC CSVADRVPSYEQYF
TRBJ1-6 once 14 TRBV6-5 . TGTGCCAGCGGCTGGAGCTCCTATAATTCACCCCTCCACTTT CASGWSSYNSPLHF
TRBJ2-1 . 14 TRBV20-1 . TGCAGTGCTAGAATGTGGGAGATACCCAATGAGCAGTTCTTC CSARMWEIPNEQFF
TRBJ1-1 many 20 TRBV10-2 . TGCGCCAGCAGTGAGTCAGGAATTCGGGCCCTCGTTATCATGAACACTGAAGCTTTCTTT CASSESGIRALVIMNTEAFF
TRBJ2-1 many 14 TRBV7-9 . TGTGCCAGCAGCTTCCCCTTTATCTCCGGAGAGCAGTTCTTC CASSFPFISGEQFF
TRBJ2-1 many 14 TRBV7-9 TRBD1 TGTGCCAGCAGAGTTGGGGACAGACTTAATGAGCAGTTCTTC CASRVGDRLNEQFF
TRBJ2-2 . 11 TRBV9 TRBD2 TGTGCCAGCAGCGTGGGGGGGGGGCTGTTTTTT CASSVGGGLFF
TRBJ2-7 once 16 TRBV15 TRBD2 TGTGCCACCAGCAGCCCCGGACTAGCGGAAACCTACGAGCAGTACTTC CATSSPGLAETYEQYF
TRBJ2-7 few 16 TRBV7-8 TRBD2 TGTGCCAGCAGCAATCCGACTAGCGGGAGAACATACGAGCAGTACTTC CASSNPTSGRTYEQYF
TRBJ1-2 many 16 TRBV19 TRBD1 TGTGCCAGTAATCAAAGGGGAGGGGGCGCGAACTATGGCTACACCTTC CASNQRGGGANYGYTF
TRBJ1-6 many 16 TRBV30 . TGTGCCTTGCGGGGAGGGTCGGCATTGATCGATTCACCCCTCCACTTT CALRGGSALIDSPLHF
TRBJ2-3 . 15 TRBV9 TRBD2 TGTGCCAGCAGCGTGGGCGGGAGTATAACAGATACGCAGTATTTT CASSVGGSITDTQYF
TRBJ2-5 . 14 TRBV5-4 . TGTGCCAGCAGCTTAGATCTCGGCAGGGAGACCCAGTACTTC CASSLDLGRETQYF
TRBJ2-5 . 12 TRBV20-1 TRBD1 TGCAGTGCTTCGACAGGGGGAGAGACCCAGTACTTC CSASTGGETQYF
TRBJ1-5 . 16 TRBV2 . TGTGCCAGCAAGGGGGGTCTGGGCGATAGCAATCAGCCCCAGCATTTT CASKGGLGDSNQPQHF
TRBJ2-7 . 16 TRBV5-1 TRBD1 TGTGCCAGCAGAGCCACCGGGACAGGGGGCGTCGACGAGCAGTACTTC CASRATGTGGVDEQYF
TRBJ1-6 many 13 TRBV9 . TGTGCCAGCAGCGTAAAGGATAATTCACCCCTCCACTTT CASSVKDNSPLHF
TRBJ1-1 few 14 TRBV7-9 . TGTGCCAGCAGCAGAACAGACGAGAACACTGAAGCTTTCTTT CASSRTDENTEAFF
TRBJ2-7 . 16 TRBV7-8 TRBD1 TGTGCCAGCAGCGAAAGATCAGGGACAGGGGCTTACGAGCAGTACTTC CASSERSGTGAYEQYF
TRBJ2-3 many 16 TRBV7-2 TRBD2 TGTGCCAGCAGCTTAGCACTAGCGGGGACCACAGATACGCAGTATTTT CASSLALAGTTDTQYF
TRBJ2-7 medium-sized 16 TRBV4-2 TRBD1 TGTGCCAGCAGCCACAAGGCGGACAGGGGGCACTACGAGCAGTACTTC CASSHKADRGHYEQYF
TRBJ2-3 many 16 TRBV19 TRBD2 TGTGCCAGTAGTATAATCGCGGGGGGATACACAGATACGCAGTATTTT CASSIIAGGYTDTQYF
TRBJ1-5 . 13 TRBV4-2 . TGTGCCAGCAGCCAAGAATTGGGTCAGCCCCAGCATTTT CASSQELGQPQHF
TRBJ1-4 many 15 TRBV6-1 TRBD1 TGTGCCAGCAAAACCGCGGGACAGGGAAGTGAAAAACTGTTTTTT CASKTAGQGSEKLFF
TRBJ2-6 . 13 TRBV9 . TGTGCCAGCAGCGTAGCGCGGGCCAACGTCCTGACTTTC CASSVARANVLTF
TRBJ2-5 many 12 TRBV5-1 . TGCGCCAGCAGCTTGGTTCCCGAGACCCAGTACTTC CASSLVPETQYF
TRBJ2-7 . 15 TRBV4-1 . TGCGCCAGCAGCCAAGTTCCCGTGACCAACTACGAGCAGTACTTC CASSQVPVTNYEQYF
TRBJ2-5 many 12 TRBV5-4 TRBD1 TGTGCCAGCAGCAGGGGGCGGGAGACCCAGTACTTC CASSRGRETQYF
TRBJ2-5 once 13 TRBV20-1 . TGCAGTGCCCCCAAGCAGCCTAAAGAGACCCAGTACTTC CSAPKQPKETQYF
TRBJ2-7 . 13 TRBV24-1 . TGTGCCACCTCCGGGACACCTACCTACGAGCAGTACTTC CATSGTPTYEQYF
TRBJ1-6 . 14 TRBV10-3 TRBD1 TGTGCCAGCAGTGAAGGACAGGACCCAGAACCCCTCCACTTT CASSEGQDPEPLHF
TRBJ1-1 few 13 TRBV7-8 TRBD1 TGTGCCACAAACAGGGGAGCTAACACTGAAGCTTTCTTT CATNRGANTEAFF
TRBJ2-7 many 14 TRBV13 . TGTGCCAGCAGCCCCGCCGGGGACTCCTACGAGCAGTACTTC CASSPAGDSYEQYF
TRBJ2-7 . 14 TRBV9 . TGTGCCAGCAGCATCCGCTGGGACGGAGGAGAGCAGTACTTC CASSIRWDGGEQYF
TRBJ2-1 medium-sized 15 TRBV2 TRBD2 TGTGCCAGCAGTGGGACTAGCGGATACTACAATGAGCAGTTCTTC CASSGTSGYYNEQFF
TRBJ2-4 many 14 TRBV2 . TGTGCCAGCAGTCCGGGGCTTGCCAAAAACATTCAGTACTTC CASSPGLAKNIQYF
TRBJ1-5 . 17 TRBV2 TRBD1 TGTGCCAGCAGTGAAGAGGGGACAGGGGGTGGCAATCAGCCCCAGCATTTT CASSEEGTGGGNQPQHF
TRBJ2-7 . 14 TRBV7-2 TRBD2 TGCGCCAGCAGGTTGGGCGGGAGGGTAGATGAGCAGTACTTC CASRLGGRVDEQYF
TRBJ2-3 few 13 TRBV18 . TGTGCCAGCTCACCCTCATCTTCAGATACGCAGTATTTT CASSPSSSDTQYF